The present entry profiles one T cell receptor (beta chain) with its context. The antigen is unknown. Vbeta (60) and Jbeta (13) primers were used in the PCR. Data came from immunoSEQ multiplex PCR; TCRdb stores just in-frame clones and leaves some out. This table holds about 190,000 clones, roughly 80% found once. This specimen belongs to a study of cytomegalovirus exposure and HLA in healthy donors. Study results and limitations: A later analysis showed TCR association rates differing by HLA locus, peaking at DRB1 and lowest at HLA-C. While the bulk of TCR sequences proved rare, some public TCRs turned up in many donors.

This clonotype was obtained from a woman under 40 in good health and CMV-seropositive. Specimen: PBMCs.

CDR3 amino acids: CASSRGTYNEQFF. CDR3 DNA sequence: TGTGCCAGCAGCCGCGGCACCTACAATGAGCAGTTCTTC. The J gene is TRBJ2-1, the V gene TRBV14; D not resolved. This CDR3 spans 13 amino acids. V was cut by 4 bases and J by 2 bases, with 6 bases left in between. Germline-derived CDR1 and CDR2 are SGHDN and FVKESK. Based on the CDR3 plus reference TRBV14 and TRBJ2-1, the full variable domain is EAGVTQFPSHSVIEKGQTVTLRCDPISGHDNLYWYRRVMGKEIKFLLHFVKESKQDESGMPNNRFLAERTGGTYSTLKVQPAELEDSGVYFCASSRGTYNEQFFGPGTRLTVL.